Sequencing of this TCR beta chain was carried out in a study of T cells in Graves' hyperthyroidism and ophthalmopathy. The sample holds many counts of this clonotype. Its antigen is currently unknown. The V end was cut by 5 bases, the J end by 5 bases, with 13 bases between. The CDR3 runs 14 residues. Germline V gives CDR1 SGHAT, CDR2 FQNNGV. General study points: Most thyroid clonotypes expanded above 0.001 were also detected in blood.

At least 3 on the Clinical Activity Score was recorded for ophthalmopathy patients, who also had NOSPECS grade at least 4 and duration under 3 months. Extraction of PBMCs used more than 8.5 ml of fresh peripheral blood. Amplified TCR beta CDR3 regions came from RNA transcripts. With the HTBI primer set, the TCR CDR3 went through a first round of RT-PCR. TCRdb reanalysed the multiplex PCR reads using MiXCR and keeps one entry per CDR3 protein. Here the sample spans hundreds of thousands of distinct CDR3 sequences, approximately 14% being singletons. The genes are TRBV11-2 and TRBJ2-1; no firm D call. The origin of this receptor is a man aged 18 to 30 with Graves' ophthalmopathy. Source material: blood. The CDR3 region is CASSREQSDNEQFF. CDR3 in DNA: TGTGCCAGCAGCAGAGAACAGTCCGACAATGAGCAGTTCTTC.